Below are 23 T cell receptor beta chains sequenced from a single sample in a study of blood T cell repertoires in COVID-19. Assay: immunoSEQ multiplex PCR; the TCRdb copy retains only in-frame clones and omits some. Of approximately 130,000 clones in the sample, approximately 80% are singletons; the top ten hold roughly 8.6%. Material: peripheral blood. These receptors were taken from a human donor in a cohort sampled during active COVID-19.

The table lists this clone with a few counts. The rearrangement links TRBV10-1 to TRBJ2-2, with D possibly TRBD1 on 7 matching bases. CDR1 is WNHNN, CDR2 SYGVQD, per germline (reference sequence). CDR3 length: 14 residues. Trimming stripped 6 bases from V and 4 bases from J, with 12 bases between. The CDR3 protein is CASRGGGSTGELFF. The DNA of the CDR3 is TGCGCCAGCAGAGGAGGGGGCAGCACCGGGGAGCTGTTTTTT.

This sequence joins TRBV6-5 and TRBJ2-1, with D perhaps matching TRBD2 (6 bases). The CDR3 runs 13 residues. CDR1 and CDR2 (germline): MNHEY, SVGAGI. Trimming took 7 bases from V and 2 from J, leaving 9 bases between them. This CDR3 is CASTGGTYNEQFF. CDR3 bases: TGTGCCAGCACCGGGGGTACCTACAATGAGCAGTTCTTC.

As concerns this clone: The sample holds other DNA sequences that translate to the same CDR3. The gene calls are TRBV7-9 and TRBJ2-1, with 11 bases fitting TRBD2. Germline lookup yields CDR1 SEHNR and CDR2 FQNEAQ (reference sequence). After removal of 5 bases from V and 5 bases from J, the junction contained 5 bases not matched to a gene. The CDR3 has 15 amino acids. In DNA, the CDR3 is TGTGCCAGCAGCATACGACTAGCGGGGAACAATGAGCAGTTCTTC. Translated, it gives CASSIRLAGNNEQFF. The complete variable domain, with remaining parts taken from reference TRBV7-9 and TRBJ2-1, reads DTGVSQNPRHKITKRGQNVTFRCDPISEHNRLYWYRQTLGQGPEFLTYFQNEAQLEKSRLLSDRFSAERPKGSFSTLEIQRTEQGDSAMYLCASSIRLAGNNEQFFGPGTRLTVL.

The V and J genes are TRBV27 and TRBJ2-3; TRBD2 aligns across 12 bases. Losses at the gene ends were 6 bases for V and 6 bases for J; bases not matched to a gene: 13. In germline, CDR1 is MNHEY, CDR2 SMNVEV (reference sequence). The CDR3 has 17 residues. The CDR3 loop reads CASRSTSGGIQGDTQYF. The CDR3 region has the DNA TGTGCCAGCAGATCAACTAGCGGGGGGATCCAAGGGGATACGCAGTATTTT.

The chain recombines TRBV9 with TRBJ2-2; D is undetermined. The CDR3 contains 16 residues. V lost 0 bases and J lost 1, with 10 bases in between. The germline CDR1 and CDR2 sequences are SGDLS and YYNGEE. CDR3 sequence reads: CASSVVRGQNTGELFF. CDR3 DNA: TGTGCCAGCAGCGTAGTAAGAGGTCAGAACACCGGGGAGCTGTTTTTT.

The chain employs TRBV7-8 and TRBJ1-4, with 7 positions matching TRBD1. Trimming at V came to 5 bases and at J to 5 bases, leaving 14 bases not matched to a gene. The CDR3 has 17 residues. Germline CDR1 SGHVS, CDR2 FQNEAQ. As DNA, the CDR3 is TGTGCCAGCAGCCCCCGACAGGGAGTCCCATTGAATGAAAAACTGTTTTTT. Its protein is CASSPRQGVPLNEKLFF.

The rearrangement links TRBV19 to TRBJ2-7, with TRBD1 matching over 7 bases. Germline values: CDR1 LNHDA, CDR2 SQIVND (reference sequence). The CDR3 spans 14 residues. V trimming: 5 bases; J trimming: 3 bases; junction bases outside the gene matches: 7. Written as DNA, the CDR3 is TGTGCCAGTAGTCACCGGGACAGCTACTACGAGCAGTACTTC. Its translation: CASSHRDSYYEQYF.

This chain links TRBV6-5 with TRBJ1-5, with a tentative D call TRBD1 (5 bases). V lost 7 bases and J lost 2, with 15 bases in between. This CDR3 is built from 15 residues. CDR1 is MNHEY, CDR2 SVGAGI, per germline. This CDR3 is CASTRIGDGNQPQHF. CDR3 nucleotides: TGTGCCAGCACCCGGATAGGGGATGGCAATCAGCCCCAGCATTTT.

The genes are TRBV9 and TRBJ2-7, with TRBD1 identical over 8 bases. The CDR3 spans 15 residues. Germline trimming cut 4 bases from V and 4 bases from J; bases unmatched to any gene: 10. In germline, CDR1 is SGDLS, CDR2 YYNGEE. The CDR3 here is CASSPRTGKGYEQYF. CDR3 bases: TGTGCCAGCAGCCCCCGGACAGGGAAAGGGTACGAGCAGTACTTC.

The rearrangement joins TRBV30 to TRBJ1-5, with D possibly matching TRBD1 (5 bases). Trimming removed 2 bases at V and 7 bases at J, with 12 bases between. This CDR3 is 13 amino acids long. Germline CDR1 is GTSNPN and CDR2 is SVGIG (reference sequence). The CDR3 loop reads CAWSRRGHQPQHF. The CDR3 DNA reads TGTGCCTGGAGTCGGAGGGGCCACCAGCCCCAGCATTTT.

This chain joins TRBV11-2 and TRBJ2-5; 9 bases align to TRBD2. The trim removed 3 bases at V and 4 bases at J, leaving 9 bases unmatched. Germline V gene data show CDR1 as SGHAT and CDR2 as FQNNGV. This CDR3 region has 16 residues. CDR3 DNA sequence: TGTGCCAGCAGCTTCCTGGGCGGGGGGGGTCGAGAGACCCAGTACTTC. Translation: CASSFLGGGGRETQYF.

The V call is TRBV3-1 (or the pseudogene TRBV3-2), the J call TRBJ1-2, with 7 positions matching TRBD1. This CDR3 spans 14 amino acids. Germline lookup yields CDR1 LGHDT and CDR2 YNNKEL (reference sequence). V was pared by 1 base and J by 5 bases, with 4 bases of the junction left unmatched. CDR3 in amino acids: CASSQVPTGYGYTF. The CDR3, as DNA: TGTGCCAGCAGCCAAGTCCCGACAGGGTATGGCTACACCTTC.

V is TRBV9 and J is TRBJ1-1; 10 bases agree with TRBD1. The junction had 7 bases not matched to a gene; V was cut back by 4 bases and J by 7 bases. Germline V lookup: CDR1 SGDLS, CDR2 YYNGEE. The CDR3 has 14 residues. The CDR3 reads CASSSRGTGDEAFF. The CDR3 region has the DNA TGTGCCAGCAGCTCTCGCGGGACAGGGGATGAAGCTTTCTTT.

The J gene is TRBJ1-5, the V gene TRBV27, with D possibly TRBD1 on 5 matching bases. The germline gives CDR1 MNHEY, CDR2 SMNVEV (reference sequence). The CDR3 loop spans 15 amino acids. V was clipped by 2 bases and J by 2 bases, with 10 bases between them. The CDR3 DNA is TGTGCCAGCAGTTTACAGGGTGCCGGCAATCAGCCCCAGCATTTT. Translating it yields CASSLQGAGNQPQHF.

In DNA form, the CDR3 reads TGTGCCAGCAGCTTAGAGGGACTGCCACCCTACGAGCAGTACTTC. Its translation: CASSLEGLPPYEQYF. The chain employs TRBV7-6 and TRBJ2-7; maybe TRBD2 (6 bases). This CDR3 is built from 15 residues. Germline V gene lookup returns CDR1 SGHVS and CDR2 FNYEAQ. Trimming shortened V by 1 base and J by 2 bases, and 12 bases separated the two germline ends.

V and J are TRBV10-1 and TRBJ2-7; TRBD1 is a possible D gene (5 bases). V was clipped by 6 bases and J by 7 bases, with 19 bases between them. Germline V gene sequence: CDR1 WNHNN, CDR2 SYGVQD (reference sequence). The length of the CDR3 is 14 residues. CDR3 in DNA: TGCGCCAGCAGCATACAGGACCCTCAAGGAGAGCAGTACTTC. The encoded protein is CASSIQDPQGEQYF.

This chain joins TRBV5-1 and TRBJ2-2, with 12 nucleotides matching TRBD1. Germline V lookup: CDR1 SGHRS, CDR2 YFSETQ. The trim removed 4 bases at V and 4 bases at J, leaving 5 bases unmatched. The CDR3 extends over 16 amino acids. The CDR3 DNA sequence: TGCGCCAGCAGCGAGGGACAGGGGGCGTCCACCGGGGAGCTGTTTTTT. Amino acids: CASSEGQGASTGELFF.

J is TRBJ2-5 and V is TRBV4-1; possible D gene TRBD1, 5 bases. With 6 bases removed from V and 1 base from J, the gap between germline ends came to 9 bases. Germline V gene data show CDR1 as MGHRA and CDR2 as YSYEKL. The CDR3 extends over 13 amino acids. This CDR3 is CASSRQSQETQYF. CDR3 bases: TGCGCCAGCAGTCGACAGTCCCAAGAGACCCAGTACTTC.

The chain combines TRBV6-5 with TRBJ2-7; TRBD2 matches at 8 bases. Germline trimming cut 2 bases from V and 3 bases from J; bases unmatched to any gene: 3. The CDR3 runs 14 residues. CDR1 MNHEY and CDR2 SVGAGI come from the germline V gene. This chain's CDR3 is CASSYRAGGYEQYF. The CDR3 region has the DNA TGTGCCAGCAGTTACAGGGCGGGGGGCTACGAGCAGTACTTC.

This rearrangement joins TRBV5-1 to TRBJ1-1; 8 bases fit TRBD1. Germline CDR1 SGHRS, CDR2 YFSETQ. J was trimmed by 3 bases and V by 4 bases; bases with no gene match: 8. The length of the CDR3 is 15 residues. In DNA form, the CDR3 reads TGCGCCAGCAGCCCCACAGGGGGGGTGTACACTGAAGCTTTCTTT. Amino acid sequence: CASSPTGGVYTEAFF. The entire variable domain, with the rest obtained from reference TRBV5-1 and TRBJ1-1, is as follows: KAGVTQTPRYLIKTRGQQVTLSCSPISGHRSVSWYQQTPGQGLQFLFEYFSETQRNKGNFPGRFSGRQFSNSRSEMNVSTLELGDSALYLCASSPTGGVYTEAFFGQGTRLTVV.

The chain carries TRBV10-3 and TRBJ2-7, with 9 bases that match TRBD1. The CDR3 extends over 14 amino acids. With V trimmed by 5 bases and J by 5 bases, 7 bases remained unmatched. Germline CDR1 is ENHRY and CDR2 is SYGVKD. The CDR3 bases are TGTGCCATCAGTTCCGGACAGGGGTTGCACGAGCAGTACTTC. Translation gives CAISSGQGLHEQYF.

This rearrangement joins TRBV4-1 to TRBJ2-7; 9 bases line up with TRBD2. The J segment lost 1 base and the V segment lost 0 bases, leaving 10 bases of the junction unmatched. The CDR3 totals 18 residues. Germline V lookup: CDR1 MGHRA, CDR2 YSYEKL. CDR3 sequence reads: CASSQDYGGRALSYEQYF. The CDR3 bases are TGCGCCAGCAGCCAAGATTACGGCGGGAGGGCCCTATCCTACGAGCAGTACTTC.

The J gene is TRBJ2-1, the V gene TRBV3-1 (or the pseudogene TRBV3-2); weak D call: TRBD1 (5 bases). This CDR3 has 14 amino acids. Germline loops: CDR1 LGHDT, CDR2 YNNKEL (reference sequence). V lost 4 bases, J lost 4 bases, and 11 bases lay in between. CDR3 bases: TGTGCCAGCAGCCCCCGCGACAGTTACAATGAGCAGTTCTTC. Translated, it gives CASSPRDSYNEQFF.